This T cell receptor (beta chain) originates from a study of T cell responses to AZD1222 COVID-19 vaccine. General observations from the study: Baseline antibody screening turned up just a handful of seropositive AZD1222 recipients. There were mostly white British donors and more females than males, and clonal diversity was possibly underestimated.

This clone was seen once. The antigen is not known. The CDR3 is 15 amino acids. From germline, CDR1 is SGDLS and CDR2 YYNGEE. V was trimmed by 3 bases and J by 0 bases, leaving 12 bases between them. Some clones are missing from TCRdb's copy, which holds only in-frame ones; the method was immunoSEQ multiplex PCR. The sample lists roughly 150,000 clones; roughly 84% were seen once. The receptor was derived from an adult in good health. The source was peripheral blood, collected on day 0 of AZD1222 vaccination. The chain employs TRBV9 and TRBJ1-2; D possibly corresponds to TRBD1 (5 bases). The CDR3 loop is CASSAHTGANYGYTF. The CDR3 DNA is TGTGCCAGCAGCGCCCACACAGGCGCTAACTATGGCTACACCTTC.